These 32 T cell receptor beta chains were sequenced from one sample in a study of blood T cell repertoires in COVID-19. Profiling relied on immunoSEQ multiplex PCR, and the TCRdb table lists in-frame clones only, not all of them. The sample lists about 240,000 clones, around 90% seen once, with approximately 0.8% in the top ten. The specimen sequenced was peripheral blood. The receptor set was obtained from a woman in her 30s with acute or convalescent COVID-19.

The chain recombines TRBV7-9 with TRBJ2-2, with 11 nucleotides matching TRBD1. This CDR3 spans 15 amino acids. The germline CDR1 and CDR2 sequences are SEHNR and FQNEAQ (reference sequence). J lost 8 bases, V lost 5 bases, and 7 bases had no gene match. CDR3 in DNA: TGTGCCAGCAGCGTGCCGGACAGGGGGCTGGGGGAGCTGTTTTTT. This gives the protein CASSVPDRGLGELFF.

The DNA for the CDR3 is TGTGCCAGTATCGCAGGCTACACTGAAGCTTTCTTT. Residues: CASIAGYTEAFF. The gene calls are TRBV19 and TRBJ1-1, with no clear D. Trimming stripped 7 bases from V and 3 bases from J, with 9 bases between. This CDR3 spans 12 amino acids. The germline gives CDR1 LNHDA, CDR2 SQIVND (reference sequence).

Turning to this clone: The junction shows a germline mismatch at one end, possibly a read error. The chain couples TRBV5-1 to TRBJ2-5, with 7 bases lining up with TRBD2. Germline V CDR1 and CDR2: SGHRS, YFSETQ. This CDR3 comprises 14 residues. The CDR3 loop is CASSLAGTQKTQYF. Here the CDR3 DNA reads TGCGCCAGCAGCTTAGCGGGGACCCAAAAGACCCAGTACTTC.

The CDR3 DNA sequence: TGTGCCAGCAGCTTGGTTTATGACAGAAACTATGGCTACACCTTC. It codes for CASSLVYDRNYGYTF. The V gene is TRBV5-6, the J gene TRBJ1-2, with D tentatively TRBD1 (5 bases). Germline values: CDR1 SGHDT, CDR2 YYEEEE. V was clipped by 0 bases and J by 2 bases, with 11 bases between them. This CDR3 is built from 15 residues.

The chain has TRBV12-3 or TRBV12-4 and TRBJ2-1; D is ambiguous. Trimming removed 2 bases at V and 9 bases at J, with 5 bases between. The CDR3 extends over 11 amino acids. The CDR3, as DNA: TGTGCCAGCAGTTTAATCGGTGAGCAGTTCTTC. As protein: CASSLIGEQFF.

The CDR3 sequence is CASAQNTEAFF. The CDR3 DNA sequence: TGTGCTAGTGCCCAGAACACTGAAGCTTTCTTT. This chain connects TRBV12-5 to TRBJ1-1; D remains unclear. V was clipped by 7 bases and J by 1 base, with 4 bases between them. The germline V gene has CDR1 LGHNT and CDR2 FRNRAP. The CDR3 is 11 amino acids.

This sequence joins TRBV25-1 and TRBJ2-1; 11 bases are shared with TRBD2. The CDR3 has 15 residues. Germline-derived CDR1 and CDR2 are MGHDK and SYGVNS. V lost 6 bases to trimming and J lost 4 bases; unmatched junction nucleotides: 5. CDR3 DNA: TGTGCCAGCAGCATCGGGACTAGCGGATACAATGAGCAGTTCTTC. This translates into CASSIGTSGYNEQFF.

The gene calls are TRBV27 and TRBJ2-7, with D maybe TRBD2 (5 bases). Deletions cut 4 bases from V and 4 bases from J, with 14 bases between. The CDR3 has 14 residues. Germline CDR1 and CDR2: MNHEY and SMNVEV (reference sequence). CDR3 sequence: CASSSLGSGYEQYF. DNA of the CDR3: TGTGCCAGCAGTTCACTAGGGTCGGGGTACGAGCAGTACTTC.

The chain links TRBV3-1 (or the pseudogene TRBV3-2) to TRBJ2-7; no firm D call. Trimming removed 0 bases from V and 0 bases from J, with 9 bases in between. Germline V gene data show CDR1 as LGHDT and CDR2 as YNNKEL (reference sequence). The CDR3 extends over 15 amino acids. Written as DNA, the CDR3 is TGTGCCAGCAGCCAAGACTCATCTAGCTCCTACGAGCAGTACTTC. Amino acid sequence: CASSQDSSSSYEQYF.

Written as DNA, the CDR3 is TGTGCCAGCAGCTTAGCGGGCAGAAGAAACACCATATATTTT. Its protein is CASSLAGRRNTIYF. This chain links TRBV7-2 with TRBJ1-3; D unclear. The germline CDR1 and CDR2 sequences are SGHTA and FQGNSA. The CDR3 extends over 14 amino acids. Trimming took 0 bases from V and 5 from J, leaving 8 bases between them.

The chain links TRBV12-5 to TRBJ2-1; no firm D call. V was pared by 5 bases and J by 10 bases, with 9 bases between. Germline V gene sequence: CDR1 LGHNT, CDR2 FRNRAP. This CDR3 region has 11 residues. The CDR3 here is CASGPSVEQFF. The CDR3 DNA follows: TGTGCTAGTGGTCCTTCGGTAGAGCAGTTCTTC.

The chain couples TRBV21-1 to TRBJ1-2. TRBV21-1 constitutes a pseudogene. The CDR3 consists of 15 residues. CDR3 protein: CASSKVSAKENGYTF. CDR3 in DNA: TGTGCCAGCAGCAAAGTTAGTGCCAAAGAGAATGGCTACACCTTC.

This clone was recorded once. This chain connects TRBV19 to TRBJ2-7, with D possibly matching TRBD1 (7 bases). The germline CDR1 and CDR2 sequences are LNHDA and SQIVND (reference sequence). The CDR3 is 13 amino acids. V was cut by 2 bases and J by 4 bases, with 9 bases left in between. The CDR3 coding sequence is TGTGCCAGTAGTATACAGGGGGGATACGAGCAGTACTTC. Translating gives CASSIQGGYEQYF.

The J gene is TRBJ1-5, the V gene TRBV27; D is perhaps TRBD1 (5 bases). Germline V lookup: CDR1 MNHEY, CDR2 SMNVEV (reference sequence). There are 12 residues in the CDR3. V lost 8 bases and J lost 5, with 10 bases in between. This chain's CDR3 is CASGRGYQPQHF. CDR3 coding DNA: TGTGCCAGCGGGCGGGGGTATCAGCCCCAGCATTTT.

A note on this clone: At one end, the junction sequence differs from germline, possibly due to a read error. The rearrangement links TRBV7-9 to TRBJ2-3; D is unresolved. CDR1 is SEHNR, CDR2 FQNEAQ, per germline (reference sequence). The CDR3 runs to 13 residues. The CDR3, as DNA: TGTGCCAGCAGCTCCGCTGCAACAATGACTTGGCATTTT. It yields the protein CASSSAATMTWHF.

This clone was seen only a few times. This rearrangement joins TRBV19 to TRBJ2-7, with 8 bases aligning to TRBD2. Looked up from germline, CDR1 is LNHDA and CDR2 is SQIVND (reference sequence). The CDR3 contains 15 residues. J lost 7 bases, V lost 5 bases, and 13 bases had no gene match. CDR3: CASSPRIAGTREQYF. The CDR3 DNA follows: TGTGCCAGTAGTCCTCGAATAGCGGGAACGCGTGAGCAGTACTTC.

This clone has just one count. The rearrangement links TRBV25-1 to TRBJ2-7; TRBD2 matches 9 bases. There are 16 residues in the CDR3. Trimming removed 3 bases from V and 2 bases from J; junction bases left unmatched: 8. Germline V gene sequence: CDR1 MGHDK, CDR2 SYGVNS. CDR3 sequence: CASSDPRLADPYEQYF. The CDR3 region has the DNA TGTGCCAGCAGTGACCCAAGACTAGCGGATCCCTACGAGCAGTACTTC.

The chain carries TRBV25-1 and TRBJ1-1, with 8 bases matching TRBD1. V was clipped by 6 bases and J by 5 bases; unmatched bases: 14. Germline CDR1 and CDR2: MGHDK and SYGVNS. This CDR3 spans 16 amino acids. CDR3 nucleotides: TGTGCCAGCAGGTCTGGCGGCAGGGGGCTGGGTACTGAAGCTTTCTTT. Translating gives CASRSGGRGLGTEAFF.

The chain joins TRBV3-1 (or the pseudogene TRBV3-2) to TRBJ1-2, with a possible D match to TRBD1 (6 bases). The V gene's germline CDR1 is LGHDT and CDR2 YNNKEL (reference sequence). The CDR3 contains 13 residues. The V end was cut by 5 bases, the J end by 4 bases, with 11 bases between. CDR3 nucleotide sequence: TGTGCCAGCAGCACTCAGGGGCTCTATGGCTACACCTTC. Encoded protein: CASSTQGLYGYTF.

The rearrangement uses TRBV27 and TRBJ2-5, with 14 positions matching TRBD2. J was trimmed by 1 base and V by 4 bases; bases with no gene match: 8. The CDR3 totals 18 residues. In germline, CDR1 is MNHEY, CDR2 SMNVEV (reference sequence). The CDR3 DNA reads TGTGCCAGCAGTTCCCCGAGACTAGCGGGAGGGCCCCAAGAGACCCAGTACTTC. Encoded protein: CASSSPRLAGGPQETQYF.

The chain links TRBV11-3 to TRBJ2-4; 12 bases are shared with TRBD1. Germline trimming cut 5 bases from V and 11 bases from J; bases unmatched to any gene: 13. The CDR3 loop spans 16 amino acids. CDR1 and CDR2 from the germline V gene are SGHNT and YENEEA. CDR3 DNA sequence: TGTGCCAGCAGCGACCCCGGGACAGGGGGCGGAGGCGTTCAGTACTTC. It translates to CASSDPGTGGGGVQYF.

This chain links TRBV24-1 with TRBJ1-1; D remains ambiguous. Germline CDR1 KGHDR, CDR2 SFDVKD. Trimming left V 5 bases short and J 0 bases short, with 3 bases between. This CDR3 has 12 amino acids. CDR3 amino acids: CATSVVNTEAFF. The CDR3, as DNA: TGTGCCACCAGTGTCGTGAACACTGAAGCTTTCTTT.

The rearrangement links TRBV11-3 to TRBJ2-2, with 7 bases aligning to TRBD1. Germline CDR1 reads SGHNT; CDR2 reads YENEEA. The CDR3 spans 17 residues. J lost 3 bases, V lost 1 base, and 8 bases had no gene match. CDR3 in amino acids: CASSLGGQLRDTGELFF. The DNA for the CDR3 is TGTGCCAGCAGCTTAGGGGGACAGCTCAGGGACACCGGGGAGCTGTTTTTT.

This chain connects TRBV11-3 to TRBJ2-7; 10 bases align to TRBD2. The V and J ends lost 4 bases and 5 bases, in that order; junction bases with no gene match: 14. CDR1 is SGHNT and CDR2 is YENEEA in the germline V gene. The CDR3 contains 17 residues. CDR3 region: CASSWGSGRLFVDEQYF. The CDR3 DNA is TGTGCCAGCAGCTGGGGTAGCGGGAGGTTATTCGTCGACGAGCAGTACTTC.

The genes are TRBV29-1 and TRBJ2-3, with 9 bases identical to TRBD1. V trimming: 7 bases; J trimming: 3 bases; junction bases outside the gene matches: 8. CDR1 and CDR2 (germline): SQVTM, ANQGSEA. The CDR3 length is 14 residues. For the CDR3, the DNA is TGCAGCGCTCTGGGCGGGACAGGGACAGATACGCAGTATTTT. Its protein product is CSALGGTGTDTQYF.

The rearrangement uses TRBV21-1 and TRBJ2-5; the table names TRBD1, a call not compared with the DNA. TRBV21-1 is a recognized pseudogene. CDR3 length equals 17 residues. CDR3 loop: CASSKGVGEGELETQYF. For the CDR3, the DNA is TGTGCCAGCAGCAAAGGGGTTGGGGAAGGGGAACTGGAGACCCAGTACTTC.

The CDR3: CASSHHWEQGVVEQYF. The CDR3 DNA is TGCGCCAGCAGCCACCACTGGGAACAGGGGGTGGTCGAGCAGTACTTC. V usage is TRBV4-1 and J usage is TRBJ2-7, with 8 bases fitting TRBD1. The length of the CDR3 is 16 residues. Germline V gene data show CDR1 as MGHRA and CDR2 as YSYEKL. Trimming at V came to 3 bases and at J to 6 bases, leaving 13 bases not matched to a gene.

This chain joins TRBV4-3 and TRBJ2-7; no firm D call. This CDR3 has 13 amino acids. V shed 0 bases and J shed 0 bases, with 3 bases lying between them. The germline CDR1 and CDR2 sequences are LGHNA and YSLEER. CDR3: CASSQEASYEQYF. The CDR3 coding sequence is TGCGCCAGCAGCCAAGAGGCCTCCTACGAGCAGTACTTC.

V is TRBV11-3 and J is TRBJ2-1; D is unclear. V was cut by 5 bases and J by 10 bases, with 21 bases left in between. This CDR3 is built from 15 residues. Germline CDR1 reads SGHNT; CDR2 reads YENEEA. The CDR3 region is CASSLLTTHRLEQFF. CDR3 in DNA: TGTGCCAGCAGCCTTCTCACTACCCACCGTCTGGAGCAGTTCTTC.

This clone has only one observation. The rearrangement joins TRBV27 to TRBJ1-4; perhaps TRBD1 as D (5 bases). This CDR3 region has 13 residues. Germline V gene data show CDR1 as MNHEY and CDR2 as SMNVEV (reference sequence). V was cut by 5 bases and J by 7 bases, with 11 bases left in between. The CDR3 here is CASSTRDLEKLFF. CDR3 bases: TGTGCCAGCAGTACCAGGGATCTTGAAAAACTGTTTTTT.

The chain is built from TRBV4-2 and TRBJ2-7; D might be TRBD2 (5 bases). The CDR3 spans 15 residues. Trimming pared 1 base from V and 2 bases from J, leaving 12 bases between. Per the germline V gene, CDR1 is LGHNA and CDR2 is YNFKEQ. CDR3: CASSQGWEKTYEQYF. The CDR3 DNA follows: TGTGCCAGCAGCCAAGGGTGGGAGAAAACCTACGAGCAGTACTTC.

As for this clone: Other nucleotide sequences in the sample specify the same CDR3. The genes are TRBV12-3 or TRBV12-4 and TRBJ1-2; possibly TRBD1 for D (5 bases). The CDR3 extends over 13 amino acids. V was trimmed by 3 bases and J by 4 bases, leaving 9 bases between them. The CDR3 spells CASSLGDSYGYTF. The CDR3 nucleotides read TGTGCCAGCAGTTTGGGCGACAGCTATGGCTACACCTTC.